A single sample gave rise to the 26 T cell receptor beta chains below, sequenced in a study of cytomegalovirus exposure and HLA in healthy donors (dated by TCRdb to the late 2010s). The receptor library was made with the immunoSEQ multiplex PCR assay. A mixture of 60 forward primers for TCR Vbeta segments and 13 reverse primers for TCR Jbeta segments was used in the multiplex PCR. The source is immuneACCESS, and TCRdb retained only in-frame sequences with V and J called. Part of the clones is not carried over; for the studies checked, unresolved V genes explain less than half of this, and the remainder is unexplained. The sample includes around 130,000 clones, with approximately 80% observed a single time. The top ten clonotypes cover about 5.8% of the sample. Sequenced: PBMCs. Receptors originate from a man between 18 and 29 years old in good health and CMV-seropositive.

This sequence joins TRBV2 and TRBJ1-1, with D maybe TRBD1 (6 bases). Germline-derived CDR1 and CDR2 are SNHLY and FYNNEI. This CDR3 is built from 14 residues. V shed 2 bases and J shed 5 bases, with 12 bases lying between them. The CDR3, as DNA: TGTGCCAGCAGTGAACAACAGGGTAAAACTGAAGCTTTCTTT. It translates to CASSEQQGKTEAFF.

CDR3 amino acids: CASSEVWGGSNQPQHF. CDR3 coding DNA: TGTGCCAGCAGTGAAGTTTGGGGGGGCAGCAATCAGCCCCAGCATTTT. The genes are TRBV2 and TRBJ1-5; a weak D match, TRBD1 (6 bases). Germline V gene lookup returns CDR1 SNHLY and CDR2 FYNNEI. Between the trimmed V and J ends, which lost 1 base and 1 base, there was a span of 11 bases. The CDR3 covers 16 residues.

The rearrangement uses TRBV7-3 and TRBJ2-1; 12 nucleotides agree with TRBD2. Germline loops: CDR1 SGHTA, CDR2 FQGTGA. The CDR3 length is 14 residues. The ends lost 4 bases at V and 7 bases at J; junction bases unmatched: 2. DNA of the CDR3: TGTGCCAGCAGCTCCGGGACTAGCGGGAATGAGCAGTTCTTC. Translated: CASSSGTSGNEQFF. Full variable domain (outside the CDR3, taken from reference TRBV7-3 and TRBJ2-1): GAGVSQTPSNKVTEKGKYVELRCDPISGHTALYWYRQSLGQGPEFLIYFQGTGAADDSGLPNDRFFAVRPEGSVSTLKIQRTERGDSAVYLCASSSGTSGNEQFFGPGTRLTVL.

The chain couples TRBV30 to TRBJ2-3; TRBD2 matches at 10 bases. The length of the CDR3 is 15 residues. Per germline, CDR1 GTSNPN and CDR2 SVGIG (reference sequence). The ends lost 4 bases at V and 6 bases at J; junction bases unmatched: 10. Written as DNA, the CDR3 is TGTGCCTGGAACCTTCTAGCGGGGGTCGGGGATACGCAGTATTTT. Encoded protein: CAWNLLAGVGDTQYF. Full variable domain (remainder filled in from reference TRBV30 and TRBJ2-3): SQTIHQWPATLVQPVGSPLSLECTVEGTSNPNLYWYRQAAGRGLQLLFYSVGIGQISSEVPQNLSASRPQDRQFILSSKKLLLSDSGFYLCAWNLLAGVGDTQYFGPGTRLTVL.

This chain joins TRBV7-2 and TRBJ2-5; 9 positions match TRBD1. V shed 5 bases and J 0 bases; nucleotides not matched to a gene: 4. The CDR3 spans 15 residues. Germline V gene data show CDR1 as SGHTA and CDR2 as FQGNSA. The CDR3 DNA reads TGTGCCAGCAGCCTTGGACAGGGGTACCAAGAGACCCAGTACTTC. Its translation is CASSLGQGYQETQYF.

This chain links TRBV4-2 with TRBJ1-4; tentative D call: TRBD1 (5 bases). The CDR3 totals 11 residues. Trimming took 8 bases from V and 7 from J, leaving 8 bases between them. Germline lookup yields CDR1 LGHNA and CDR2 YNFKEQ. The CDR3 reads CASGGFEKLFF. The CDR3 DNA is TGTGCCAGCGGGGGGTTTGAAAAACTGTTTTTT.

The genes are TRBV28 and TRBJ1-1; 9 bases align to TRBD1. Trimming took 6 bases from V and 10 from J; bases not matched to a gene: 15. The CDR3 loop spans 15 amino acids. Per the germline V gene, CDR1 is MDHEN and CDR2 is SYDVKM. CDR3 DNA: TGTGCCAGCAGCTCTTCCCGGGACAGGGTTGGGGGAGCTTTCTTT. Translated, it gives CASSSSRDRVGGAFF.

The DNA for the CDR3 is TGTGCCAGCAGCGAGGGGCTACAGGGGGCGGGTGAAGCTTTCTTT. It is translated as CASSEGLQGAGEAFF. This sequence joins TRBV9 and TRBJ1-1; 9 bases line up with TRBD1. Trimming removed 3 bases from V and 7 bases from J; junction bases left unmatched: 10. CDR3 size: 15 residues. CDR1 SGDLS and CDR2 YYNGEE come from the germline V gene.

The J gene is TRBJ1-6, the V gene TRBV5-1; D might be TRBD1 (5 bases). In germline, CDR1 is SGHRS, CDR2 YFSETQ. The CDR3 consists of 14 residues. V gave up 5 bases and J gave up 3 bases, with 9 bases separating them. Here the CDR3 DNA reads TGCGCCAGCAGACTCGACAGCTATAATTCACCCCTCCACTTT. It is translated as CASRLDSYNSPLHF.

In nucleotides, the CDR3 is TGTGCCAGCAGCTTAGCGCAGAGAGGTGAAGCTTTCTTT. Residues: CASSLAQRGEAFF. The V and J genes are TRBV7-2 and TRBJ1-1; no clear D. The germline V gene has CDR1 SGHTA and CDR2 FQGNSA. The V end lost 0 bases, the J end lost 7 bases, and 9 bases lay between the germline ends. The CDR3 consists of 13 residues.

There are a few counts of this clone. At one boundary the junction diverges from the germline segment, which might be a read error. This chain joins TRBV6-1 and TRBJ1-4, with 7 bases identical to TRBD1. This CDR3 contains 15 residues. The germline CDR1 and CDR2 sequences are MNHNS and SASEGT. The CDR3 DNA reads as TGTGCCAGCGGTGAACTGACAGGGACGCATGAAAAACTGTTTTTT. This sequence encodes CASGELTGTHEKLFF.

This clone was picked up a small number of times. The V call is TRBV7-3, the J call TRBJ1-4, with 9 bases fitting TRBD1. Trimming at V came to 4 bases and at J to 0 bases, leaving 9 bases not matched to a gene. The CDR3 covers 18 residues. Germline CDR1 and CDR2: SGHTA and FQGTGA. The CDR3 sequence is CASSSQTGGKSTNEKLFF. In nucleotides, the CDR3 is TGTGCCAGCAGCTCTCAGACAGGGGGTAAATCAACTAATGAAAAACTGTTTTTT.

The chain combines TRBV30 with TRBJ2-1; TRBD1 matches at 7 bases. CDR3 size: 15 residues. The germline V gene has CDR1 GTSNPN and CDR2 SVGIG (reference sequence). Losses at the gene ends were 2 bases for V and 9 bases for J; bases not matched to a gene: 13. The CDR3 is CAWSLTGVRYGEQFF. In DNA form, the CDR3 reads TGTGCCTGGAGTCTAACAGGGGTACGGTACGGTGAGCAGTTCTTC.

The CDR3 loop is CASSLTGVYEQYF. In nucleotides, the CDR3 is TGCGCCAGCAGCCTGACAGGGGTTTACGAGCAGTACTTC. J is TRBJ2-5 and V is TRBV5-1, with TRBD1 matching 8 bases. TRBJ2-7 matches the DNA end more closely, so the J call is doubtful. This CDR3 has 13 residues. Looked up from germline, CDR1 is SGHRS and CDR2 is YFSETQ.

The chain combines TRBV6-1 with TRBJ1-1; D is unresolved. The germline V gene encodes CDR1 MNHNS and CDR2 SASEGT. This CDR3 is built from 13 residues. The V and J ends lost 2 bases and 5 bases respectively, with 9 bases between them. The CDR3 reads CASSESPGTEAFF. Written as DNA, the CDR3 is TGTGCCAGCAGTGAATCACCCGGGACTGAAGCTTTCTTT.

This CDR3 reads CSVRTGVRDTQYF. The CDR3 region has the DNA TGCAGCGTCAGGACAGGGGTGAGAGATACGCAGTATTTT. The chain is built from TRBV29-1 and TRBJ2-3, with 9 bases identical to TRBD1. The ends lost 6 bases at V and 5 bases at J; junction bases unmatched: 6. The germline V gene encodes CDR1 SQVTM and CDR2 ANQGSEA. CDR3 size: 13 residues.

The J gene is TRBJ2-7, the V gene TRBV5-1; no firm D call. Trimming cost V 0 bases and J 0 bases, with 7 bases left between them. Germline V CDR1 and CDR2: SGHRS, YFSETQ. This CDR3 contains 14 residues. The CDR3 DNA is TGCGCCAGCAGCTTGGGCTACAGCTCCTACGAGCAGTACTTC. Amino acids: CASSLGYSSYEQYF.

V usage is TRBV27 and J usage is TRBJ2-1; TRBD1 is a possible D gene (5 bases). This CDR3 comprises 13 residues. V was shortened by 5 bases and J by 4 bases, with 9 bases between the two germline ends. Germline-derived CDR1 and CDR2 are MNHEY and SMNVEV (reference sequence). DNA of the CDR3: TGTGCCAGCAGTAAACAGGAATACAATGAGCAGTTCTTC. This gives the protein CASSKQEYNEQFF.

The J gene is TRBJ1-3, the V gene TRBV28; 7 bases line up with TRBD1. The trim removed 8 bases at V and 2 bases at J, leaving 6 bases unmatched. The germline V gene has CDR1 MDHEN and CDR2 SYDVKM. The CDR3 contains 14 residues. CDR3 in amino acids: CASQKGAPGNTIYF. In nucleotides, the CDR3 is TGTGCCAGCCAGAAGGGGGCGCCTGGAAACACCATATATTTT.

V is TRBV5-1 and J is TRBJ2-3, with D hard to call. This CDR3 is built from 16 residues. Between the trimmed V and J ends, which lost 4 bases and 0 bases, there was a span of 15 bases. The germline V gene has CDR1 SGHRS and CDR2 YFSETQ. CDR3 in amino acids: CASSPFTDLSTDTQYF. DNA of the CDR3: TGCGCCAGCAGCCCCTTCACAGACCTTAGCACAGATACGCAGTATTTT.

The CDR3 sequence: CASSALASGSSYEQYF. The CDR3 bases are TGTGCCAGCAGCGCCCTGGCTAGCGGGAGTTCCTACGAGCAGTACTTC. The chain employs TRBV9 and TRBJ2-7, with 10 bases matching TRBD2. J gave up 1 base and V 3 bases, and 7 bases lay outside the gene matches. Looked up from germline, CDR1 is SGDLS and CDR2 is YYNGEE. This CDR3 region has 16 residues.

The rearrangement links TRBV15 to TRBJ2-2; 10 positions match TRBD2. Germline loops: CDR1 LNHNV, CDR2 YYDKDF (reference sequence). V lost 0 bases, J lost 6 bases, and 10 bases stayed unmatched. The CDR3 contains 18 residues. DNA for the CDR3: TGTGCCACCAGCAGAGATCGGGGCCTAGCGGGAGAAGCCGGGGAGCTGTTTTTT. This translates into CATSRDRGLAGEAGELFF.

This sequence joins TRBV5-4 and TRBJ2-7, with D possibly being TRBD1 (6 bases). The CDR3 is 15 residues long. The germline CDR1 and CDR2 sequences are SGHNT and YYREEE (reference sequence). Trimming shortened V by 4 bases and J by 0 bases, and 14 bases separated the two germline ends. Written as DNA, the CDR3 is TGTGCCAGCAGCGTCCGGACAGACCTCTCCTACGAGCAGTACTTC. Residues: CASSVRTDLSYEQYF.

This chain joins TRBV7-9 and TRBJ1-3; D call uncertain. CDR1 SEHNR and CDR2 FQNEAQ come from the germline V gene (reference sequence). V shed 6 bases and J shed 0 bases, with 15 bases lying between them. The CDR3 covers 16 residues. The CDR3, as DNA: TGTGCCAGCAGTTCCACGACTGAAAACTCTGGAAACACCATATATTTT. Translating it yields CASSSTTENSGNTIYF.

The rearrangement joins TRBV9 to TRBJ2-7, with 7 positions matching TRBD2. Trimming took 2 bases from V and 0 from J; bases not matched to a gene: 5. The CDR3 covers 15 residues. The germline CDR1 and CDR2 sequences are SGDLS and YYNGEE. The CDR3 sequence is CASSVSGGSSYEQYF. Here the CDR3 DNA reads TGTGCCAGCAGCGTCTCGGGCGGGAGCTCCTACGAGCAGTACTTC.

V usage is TRBV13 and J usage is TRBJ2-5; 8 positions match TRBD1. The CDR3 covers 15 residues. Germline V CDR1 and CDR2: PRHDT, FYEKMQ (reference sequence). After removal of 1 base from V and 1 base from J, the junction contained 2 bases not matched to a gene. CDR3: CASSLVTGGQETQYF. DNA of the CDR3: TGTGCCAGCAGCTTAGTTACAGGGGGCCAAGAGACCCAGTACTTC.